The 20 T cell receptor beta chains listed next were all sequenced from one sample in a study of T cell responses to AZD1222 COVID-19 vaccine (dated by TCRdb to the early 2020s). In the paper's terms, the time point label means: baseline before first vaccination. The library relied on the immunoSEQ multiplex PCR assay. Entries here come from immuneACCESS through TCRdb and include only in-frame sequences with V and J called. Some clones fail to appear in such tables; in the studies checked, an unresolved V gene covers under half of the shortfall, and the cause of the remainder is unknown. In this sample the table shows around 150,000 clones, 84% of which occur a single time. The ten largest clonotypes hold roughly 4% of the sample. The sequencing used peripheral blood, collected on day 0 of AZD1222 vaccination. These receptors were collected from an adult in good health.

This clone was seen only a few times. The genes are TRBV14 and TRBJ1-6, with a possible D match to TRBD1 (6 bases). V lost 0 bases and J lost 7, with 7 bases in between. The CDR3 runs 14 residues. The germline V gene encodes CDR1 SGHDN and CDR2 FVKESK. CDR3 residues: CASSQDRGNSPLHF. CDR3 in DNA: TGTGCCAGCAGCCAAGACAGGGGAAATTCACCCCTCCACTTT.

This clone was seen more than once but under ten times. This chain joins TRBV18 and TRBJ1-1; the D is unclear. Deletions cut 2 bases from V and 1 base from J, with 14 bases between. This CDR3 is 16 amino acids long. Per germline, CDR1 KGHSH and CDR2 LQKENI. CDR3 sequence: CASSPGLVGSNTEAFF. CDR3 nucleotides: TGTGCCAGCTCACCAGGACTTGTTGGGTCGAACACTGAAGCTTTCTTT.

V and J are TRBV19 and TRBJ1-5; D might be TRBD1 (6 bases). The CDR3 is 21 residues long. The V gene lost 0 bases and the J gene lost 0 bases, with 24 bases spanning the gap. Germline V gene sequence: CDR1 LNHDA, CDR2 SQIVND (reference sequence). CDR3 region: CASSIDWDISPTGYSNQPQHF. The DNA for the CDR3 is TGTGCCAGTAGTATAGATTGGGACATCAGTCCCACTGGGTATAGCAATCAGCCCCAGCATTTT.

This clone showed up just a few times. The chain has TRBV25-1 and TRBJ2-4; D possibly matches TRBD1 or TRBD2 (5 bases each). Trimming took off 4 bases at V and 3 bases at J, with 16 bases between the two ends. The CDR3 covers 16 residues. CDR1 is MGHDK and CDR2 is SYGVNS in the germline V gene. The CDR3 DNA reads TGTGCCAGCAGTGCCGATTACGGGGCGTACAAAAACATTCAGTACTTC. Translating gives CASSADYGAYKNIQYF.

V is TRBV5-8 and J is TRBJ1-5, with D possibly matching TRBD1 (5 bases). Germline lookup yields CDR1 SGHTS and CDR2 YDEGEE. The CDR3 loop spans 15 amino acids. V was shortened by 5 bases and J by 6 bases, with 18 bases between the two germline ends. CDR3 DNA: TGTGCCAGCAGATTACCCGTTGGGGACGCTCAGCCCCAGCATTTT. As protein: CASRLPVGDAQPQHF.

In this sample, this clone turned up a few times. This chain joins TRBV7-3 and TRBJ2-2; D remains unclear. CDR3 size: 15 residues. The germline V gene has CDR1 SGHTA and CDR2 FQGTGA. Trimming shortened V by 2 bases and J by 5 bases, and 12 bases separated the two germline ends. The CDR3 loop reads CASSLGRPLTGELFF. In nucleotides, the CDR3 is TGTGCCAGCAGCTTAGGGCGGCCTCTGACCGGGGAGCTGTTTTTT. Based on the CDR3 plus reference TRBV7-3 and TRBJ2-2, the full variable domain is GAGVSQTPSNKVTEKGKYVELRCDPISGHTALYWYRQSLGQGPEFLIYFQGTGAADDSGLPNDRFFAVRPEGSVSTLKIQRTERGDSAVYLCASSLGRPLTGELFFGEGSRLTVL.

A few counts support this clone. The chain combines TRBV6-5 with TRBJ2-7; D tentatively reads TRBD1 or TRBD2 (5 bases each). CDR3 length: 12 residues. Per germline, CDR1 MNHEY and CDR2 SVGAGI. Trimming removed 7 bases from V and 7 bases from J, with 14 bases in between. Here the CDR3 reads CASTRGSGEQYF. The CDR3 DNA reads as TGTGCCAGCACTAGGGGTTCGGGGGAGCAGTACTTC.

This clone was picked up a small number of times. The V gene is TRBV28, the J gene TRBJ1-6; no clear D. This CDR3 has 13 amino acids. With 2 bases removed from V and 7 bases from J, the gap between germline ends came to 6 bases. Germline V gene data show CDR1 as MDHEN and CDR2 as SYDVKM. This CDR3 is CASSLGLNSPLHF. CDR3 nucleotides: TGTGCCAGCAGTTTAGGGTTGAATTCACCCCTCCACTTT.

To note about this clone: The same CDR3 also results from other DNA sequences found in this sample. The chain has TRBV2 and TRBJ1-3; D unclear. CDR3 length: 14 residues. Germline V gene data show CDR1 as SNHLY and CDR2 as FYNNEI. V gave up 1 base and J gave up 0 bases, with 4 bases separating them. In DNA, the CDR3 is TGTGCCAGCAGTGAAGGATCCTCTGGAAACACCATATATTTT. As protein: CASSEGSSGNTIYF.

V and J are TRBV28 and TRBJ1-1; D remains unclear. The ends were cut back, 1 base at V and 0 bases at J, with 6 bases in the middle. This CDR3 has 14 residues. Looked up from germline, CDR1 is MDHEN and CDR2 is SYDVKM. In DNA form, the CDR3 reads TGTGCCAGCAGTTTATTCGCGGTGAACACTGAAGCTTTCTTT. As protein: CASSLFAVNTEAFF.

This chain connects TRBV5-1 to TRBJ2-7; D gene unclear. The CDR3 is 14 amino acids. Trimming took 1 base from V and 2 from J, leaving 10 bases between them. Germline CDR1 SGHRS, CDR2 YFSETQ. The CDR3 DNA follows: TGCGCCAGCAGCTTGAGGACGGTGCCCTACGAGCAGTACTTC. This translates into CASSLRTVPYEQYF.

J is TRBJ2-1 and V is TRBV7-5; no DNA check was done on the table's D call, TRBD1. TRBV7-5 is a pseudogene. The CDR3 contains 14 residues. CDR3 in DNA: TGTGCCAGAAGCTTGATCCTCAACAGCAATGAGCAGTTCTTC. It encodes CARSLILNSNEQFF.

This clone is a singleton in its sample. J is TRBJ1-1 and V is TRBV28; D remains unclear. The germline CDR1 and CDR2 sequences are MDHEN and SYDVKM. V lost 2 bases and J 5 bases, leaving 6 bases between the germline ends. This CDR3 is built from 12 residues. Here the CDR3 DNA reads TGTGCCAGCAGTTTAAAACGGACTGAAGCTTTCTTT. Protein product: CASSLKRTEAFF.

A single count supports this clone. The chain recombines TRBV28 with TRBJ2-5, with TRBD1 identical over 7 bases. This CDR3 contains 14 residues. J was trimmed by 5 bases and V by 6 bases; bases with no gene match: 9. CDR1 MDHEN and CDR2 SYDVKM come from the germline V gene. This CDR3 is CASSPGQAVETQYF. CDR3 sequence (DNA): TGTGCCAGCAGCCCCGGACAGGCAGTGGAGACCCAGTACTTC. Full variable domain (outside the CDR3, taken from reference TRBV28 and TRBJ2-5): DVKVTQSSRYLVKRTGEKVFLECVQDMDHENMFWYRQDPGLGLRLIYFSYDVKMKEKGDIPEGYSVSREKKERFSLILESASTNQTSMYLCASSPGQAVETQYFGPGTRLLVL.

The chain employs TRBV9 and TRBJ1-3, with 7 bases lining up with TRBD1. The germline CDR1 and CDR2 sequences are SGDLS and YYNGEE. Trimming cost V 0 bases and J 0 bases; bases outside gene matches: 6. The CDR3 is 17 residues long. The CDR3 coding sequence is TGTGCCAGCAGCGTAGTTGGACAGGTCAACTCTGGAAACACCATATATTTT. This sequence encodes CASSVVGQVNSGNTIYF.

The chain carries TRBV18 and TRBJ2-7; D ambiguous. The germline V gene encodes CDR1 KGHSH and CDR2 LQKENI. The length of the CDR3 is 13 residues. Between the trimmed V and J ends, which lost 3 bases and 0 bases, there was a span of 6 bases. CDR3 coding DNA: TGTGCCAGCTCACCGGCGGACTCCTACGAGCAGTACTTC. Amino acid sequence: CASSPADSYEQYF.

The V gene is TRBV13, the J gene TRBJ2-1; D assignment may be TRBD1 or TRBD2 (5 bases each). Germline CDR1 reads PRHDT; CDR2 reads FYEKMQ (reference sequence). This CDR3 is built from 14 residues. The V and J ends lost 2 bases and 6 bases respectively, with 11 bases between them. This chain's CDR3 is CASSLLAGTNEQFF. The CDR3 coding sequence is TGTGCCAGCAGCTTATTGGCAGGGACCAATGAGCAGTTCTTC.

Note on this clone: At one end, the junction sequence differs from germline, possibly due to a read error. This chain uses TRBV28 with TRBJ1-3; D ambiguous. This CDR3 is 11 amino acids long. Germline-derived CDR1 and CDR2 are MDHEN and SYDVKM. The CDR3: CASSLGPNPEF. As DNA, the CDR3 is TGTGCCAGCAGTTTAGGACCCAACCCGGAGTTT.

V gene TRBV5-4 combines with J gene TRBJ2-3, with D tentatively TRBD1 (5 bases). This CDR3 is built from 13 residues. Germline CDR1 is SGHNT and CDR2 is YYREEE (reference sequence). V lost 2 bases and J 4 bases, leaving 8 bases between the germline ends. CDR3 residues: CASSLRGSDTQYF. The CDR3 bases are TGTGCCAGCAGCTTAAGGGGCTCAGATACGCAGTATTTT. Filled out from reference TRBV5-4 and TRBJ2-3, the complete variable domain reads ETGVTQSPTHLIKTRGQQVTLRCSSQSGHNTVSWYQQALGQGPQFIFQYYREEENGRGNFPPRFSGLQFPNYSSELNVNALELDDSALYLCASSLRGSDTQYFGPGTRLTVL.

J is TRBJ2-5 and V is TRBV5-6; 9 bases match TRBD2. Germline CDR1 is SGHDT and CDR2 is YYEEEE. The CDR3 length is 16 residues. The V segment lost 0 bases and the J segment 1 base; nucleotides outside the gene matches: 4. CDR3 region: CASSLGSGGLQETQYF. Written as DNA, the CDR3 is TGTGCCAGCAGCTTGGGTAGCGGGGGCCTCCAAGAGACCCAGTACTTC. The whole variable domain, filled in from reference TRBV5-6 and TRBJ2-5, reads DAGVTQSPTHLIKTRGQQVTLRCSPKSGHDTVSWYQQALGQGPQFIFQYYEEEERQRGNFPDRFSGHQFPNYSSELNVNALLLGDSALYLCASSLGSGGLQETQYFGPGTRLLVL.